These 24 T cell receptor beta chains share one sample of origin, sequenced in a study of T cells after yellow fever vaccination. TCRdb re-called the 5' RACE reads with MiXCR, one entry per CDR3 protein. This table holds some 340,000 distinct CDR3 sequences, about 4% found once. Sequences were derived from PBMCs, sampled 5 days after the yellow fever booster vaccination. All receptors derive from a man in his late teens or twenties who received the YFV17D yellow fever vaccine.

V gene TRBV7-9 combines with J gene TRBJ2-3, with 9 bases fitting TRBD2. This CDR3 spans 17 amino acids. CDR1 is SEHNR, CDR2 FQNEAQ, per germline (reference sequence). V lost 1 base, J lost 1 base, and 6 bases stayed unmatched. The CDR3 sequence: CASSLGASGTRTDTQYF. CDR3 DNA sequence: TGTGCCAGCAGCTTAGGGGCTAGCGGGACCCGCACAGATACGCAGTATTTT.

Many counts were recorded for this clonotype. The chain couples TRBV6-5 to TRBJ1-3, with D possibly being TRBD1 (5 bases). Trimming left V 2 bases short and J 0 bases short, with 5 bases between. Germline V gives CDR1 MNHEY, CDR2 SVGAGI. The CDR3 runs 14 residues. The CDR3 sequence is CASSYGHSGNTIYF. The CDR3 coding sequence is TGTGCCAGCAGTTACGGACACTCTGGAAACACCATATATTTT.

V gene TRBV2 combines with J gene TRBJ2-2; 8 bases align to TRBD2. The V gene end was trimmed by 4 bases and the J gene end by 1 base; junction bases not matched to a gene: 11. The CDR3 extends over 18 amino acids. The germline V gene encodes CDR1 SNHLY and CDR2 FYNNEI. The CDR3 here is CASSASVGAGGNTGELFF. CDR3 DNA: TGTGCCAGCAGTGCCTCCGTCGGGGCGGGGGGGAACACCGGGGAGCTGTTTTTT.

This clonotype was recorded a few times. The chain uses TRBV5-1 and TRBJ2-5; the match to TRBD2 covers 7 bases. The length of the CDR3 is 14 residues. Germline V gives CDR1 SGHRS, CDR2 YFSETQ. The V gene end was trimmed by 0 bases and the J gene end by 4 bases; junction bases not matched to a gene: 3. The CDR3 nucleotides read TGCGCCAGCAGCTTGGTGACGGGGGGAGAGACCCAGTACTTC. It specifies CASSLVTGGETQYF. Using reference TRBV5-1 and TRBJ2-5 for the parts outside the CDR3, the full variable domain is KAGVTQTPRYLIKTRGQQVTLSCSPISGHRSVSWYQQTPGQGLQFLFEYFSETQRNKGNFPGRFSGRQFSNSRSEMNVSTLELGDSALYLCASSLVTGGETQYFGPGTRLLVL.

The chain recombines TRBV7-2 with TRBJ2-2, with 10 bases lining up with TRBD2. The CDR3 has 17 residues. Germline V lookup: CDR1 SGHTA, CDR2 FQGNSA. Trimming removed 5 bases from V and 3 bases from J; junction bases left unmatched: 9. CDR3: CASSPPSGGTYTGELFF. CDR3 in DNA: TGTGCCAGCAGCCCCCCTAGCGGGGGAACCTACACCGGGGAGCTGTTTTTT.

This clonotype was seen only a few times. The chain uses TRBV14 and TRBJ1-1, with 7 bases matching TRBD1. CDR1 and CDR2 (germline): SGHDN, FVKESK. The CDR3 spans 15 residues. V trimming: 4 bases; J trimming: 4 bases; junction bases outside the gene matches: 9. In DNA form, the CDR3 reads TGTGCCAGCAGCCCGACAGGGTTTTCTATCACTGAAGCTTTCTTT. This sequence encodes CASSPTGFSITEAFF.

A few counts support this clonotype. This rearrangement joins TRBV5-1 to TRBJ1-2; maybe TRBD1 (6 bases). Germline lookup yields CDR1 SGHRS and CDR2 YFSETQ. The V end was cut by 0 bases, the J end by 2 bases, with 14 bases between. The CDR3 runs 16 residues. In DNA, the CDR3 is TGCGCCAGCAGCTTGGACAACAGGGCTATGAACTATGGCTACACCTTC. Translating gives CASSLDNRAMNYGYTF.

This clonotype appeared a few times. The genes are TRBV2 and TRBJ2-5, with TRBD1 identical over 9 bases. CDR1 is SNHLY and CDR2 is FYNNEI in the germline V gene. J lost 5 bases, V lost 6 bases, and 10 bases had no gene match. The CDR3 is made up of 15 amino acids. CDR3: CASRAQGASTETQYF. CDR3 in DNA: TGTGCCAGCAGAGCACAGGGGGCAAGTACGGAGACCCAGTACTTC.

This clonotype occurred a few times. The genes are TRBV5-4 and TRBJ1-1; no firm D call. V lost 5 bases to trimming and J lost 0 bases, with 17 bases between them. This CDR3 spans 16 amino acids. Germline V gene data show CDR1 as SGHNT and CDR2 as YYREEE (reference sequence). The CDR3, as DNA: TGTGCCAGCAGTCCTGGTGGGCTTACTCTGAACACTGAAGCTTTCTTT. Its protein is CASSPGGLTLNTEAFF.

The chain employs TRBV12-3 or TRBV12-4 and TRBJ1-1, with a possible D match to TRBD1 (5 bases). V shed 6 bases and J shed 4 bases, with 18 bases lying between them. The CDR3 contains 15 residues. This CDR3 reads CASSYSGSGVTEAFF. In nucleotides, the CDR3 is TGTGCCAGCAGCTACTCCGGGTCGGGGGTCACTGAAGCTTTCTTT.

This clonotype was detected many times. This chain joins TRBV12-3 or TRBV12-4 and TRBJ1-1; D uncertain. CDR3 length equals 15 residues. With 3 bases removed from V and 0 bases from J, the gap between germline ends came to 11 bases. The CDR3 sequence is CASSFDVAVNTEAFF. The CDR3 nucleotides are TGTGCCAGCAGTTTTGACGTGGCGGTGAACACTGAAGCTTTCTTT.

CDR3 DNA: TGTGCCAGCACTAATTTAGAGGGTGCCGGGGAGCTGTTTTTT. This encodes CASTNLEGAGELFF. This chain connects TRBV7-9 to TRBJ2-2; maybe TRBD2 (5 bases). Germline V gives CDR1 SEHNR, CDR2 FQNEAQ (reference sequence). The CDR3 runs to 14 residues. Trimming took off 7 bases at V and 6 bases at J, with 15 bases between the two ends.

This clonotype was detected many times. The chain links TRBV7-8 to TRBJ1-2, with TRBD1 as a possible D gene (5 bases). V lost 5 bases, J lost 0 bases, and 13 bases lay in between. The CDR3 has 15 residues. The germline CDR1 and CDR2 sequences are SGHVS and FQNEAQ. DNA for the CDR3: TGTGCCAGCAGCCCTCGGAGGGGAGCTAACTATGGCTACACCTTC. This gives the protein CASSPRRGANYGYTF.

The table lists this clonotype with a few counts. The rearrangement uses TRBV18 and TRBJ1-1; the match to TRBD1 covers 9 bases. The V segment lost 3 bases and the J segment 3 bases; nucleotides outside the gene matches: 5. The CDR3 has 15 amino acids. Germline V lookup: CDR1 KGHSH, CDR2 LQKENI. CDR3: CASSPTGGLDTEAFF. The DNA of the CDR3 is TGTGCCAGCTCACCCACAGGGGGCCTCGACACTGAAGCTTTCTTT.

This clonotype appeared a few times. V gene TRBV4-1 combines with J gene TRBJ1-1, with D maybe TRBD1 (6 bases). This CDR3 is 18 amino acids long. V lost 0 bases, J lost 6 bases, and 23 bases lay in between. Germline V gene sequence: CDR1 MGHRA, CDR2 YSYEKL. The CDR3 here is CASSQDLGTQHRGAEAFF. CDR3 in DNA: TGCGCCAGCAGCCAAGATTTGGGGACACAGCATAGGGGGGCTGAAGCTTTCTTT.

This clonotype was seen ten or more times. The genes are TRBV4-2 and TRBJ2-3; D remains ambiguous. CDR1 is LGHNA and CDR2 is YNFKEQ in the germline V gene. CDR3 length: 14 amino acids. V was trimmed by 1 base and J by 0 bases, leaving 5 bases between them. The CDR3 coding sequence is TGTGCCAGCAGCCAAGTCGCGAGCACAGATACGCAGTATTTT. This sequence encodes CASSQVASTDTQYF.

The rearrangement joins TRBV28 to TRBJ2-5, with a weak D call TRBD1 (7 bases). This CDR3 is 15 amino acids long. Per germline, CDR1 MDHEN and CDR2 SYDVKM. Between the trimmed V and J ends, which lost 4 bases and 5 bases, there was a span of 17 bases. The CDR3 region is CASSSRQGREETQYF. As DNA, the CDR3 is TGTGCCAGCAGTTCCCGACAGGGCCGGGAGGAGACCCAGTACTTC.

A note on this clonotype: This may come from a read error, since a much larger clone is one base off. The CDR3 sequence is CACSPPPGYEQYF. Here the CDR3 DNA reads TGTGCCTGCAGTCCCCCTCCGGGATACGAGCAGTACTTC. This chain connects TRBV12-3 or TRBV12-4 to TRBJ2-7, with D perhaps matching TRBD2 (5 bases). CDR3 length: 13 residues.

This clonotype has more than one count but fewer than ten. J is TRBJ1-4 and V is TRBV4-3; tentative D call: TRBD1 (5 bases). Trimming removed 1 base at V and 4 bases at J, with 13 bases between. From germline, CDR1 is LGHNA and CDR2 YSLEER. This CDR3 has 16 residues. In DNA, the CDR3 is TGCGCCAGCAGCCAAGTCACCGGGGCCCGTAATGAAAAACTGTTTTTT. As protein: CASSQVTGARNEKLFF.

This clonotype was counted between two and nine times. The chain is built from TRBV4-2 and TRBJ1-1, with D uncertain. Trimming left V 6 bases short and J 1 base short, with 21 bases between. CDR1 and CDR2 (germline): LGHNA, YNFKEQ. The length of the CDR3 is 17 residues. CDR3 in DNA: TGTGCCAGCAGTCCCGAAGCCGGGCCCCCGCGGAACACTGAAGCTTTCTTT. Translation: CASSPEAGPPRNTEAFF.

In this sample, this clonotype turned up a few times. This chain links TRBV12-3 or TRBV12-4 with TRBJ1-2, with 8 positions matching TRBD1. V dropped 1 base and J dropped 6; count of bases not matched to a gene: 4. The CDR3 has 14 amino acids. Written as DNA, the CDR3 is TGTGCCAGCAGTTTAGGCAGGGGGCGGCATGGCTACACCTTC. Translating it yields CASSLGRGRHGYTF.

This clonotype has ten or more counts. The chain is built from TRBV6-6 and TRBJ2-1; 15 bases match TRBD2. CDR1 and CDR2 from the germline V gene are MNHNY and SVGAGI (reference sequence). V was clipped by 0 bases and J by 4 bases; unmatched bases: 7. The CDR3 length is 19 residues. The chain's CDR3 is CASSYSSGTSGGLYNEQFF. In DNA, the CDR3 is TGTGCCAGCAGTTACTCGTCCGGGACTAGCGGGGGGCTGTACAATGAGCAGTTCTTC.

V usage is TRBV14 and J usage is TRBJ2-4, with D perhaps TRBD1 (6 bases). V was shortened by 1 base and J by 4 bases, with 11 bases between the two germline ends. The germline CDR1 and CDR2 sequences are SGHDN and FVKESK. The CDR3 sequence is 15 residues long. The chain's CDR3 is CASSQVGHRKNIQYF. The CDR3, as DNA: TGTGCCAGCAGCCAAGTGGGACATAGGAAAAACATTCAGTACTTC.

This clonotype was found many times. The CDR3 here is CASMTGEVNTEAFF. Here the CDR3 DNA reads TGCGCCAGCATGACAGGGGAGGTGAACACTGAAGCTTTCTTT. V usage is TRBV5-1 and J usage is TRBJ1-1, with 8 bases that match TRBD1. Unmatched junction bases numbered 4, after V lost 6 bases and J lost 0 bases. The CDR3 is 14 residues long. CDR1 and CDR2 from the germline V gene are SGHRS and YFSETQ.